The entry below describes one T cell receptor (beta chain). As yet, its antigen is unknown. Time point noted: sample taken at primary tumor resection. Sequencing of whole RNA from tumor, nontumor lung or frozen PBMC involved no sorting. The data stem from a study of spatial heterogeneity in lung cancer. About the research overall: Beta-chain sequences consistently outnumbered alpha-chain sequences in detection. As counted in raw reads, each unique TCR and UMI combination appeared more than ten times on average. Findings of the study overall: Blood contained ubiquitous expanded tumor TCRs more at resection than at follow-up.

Single TCR cDNA molecules each had their own unique molecular identifier. TCRdb re-called the 5' RACE reads through MiXCR, storing one row per CDR3 protein. Of some 44,000 distinct CDR3 sequences listed, roughly an eighth are singletons. The V gene lost 2 bases and the J gene lost 8 bases, with 9 bases spanning the gap. CDR3 length equals 12 residues. This chain links TRBV12-3 or TRBV12-4 with TRBJ1-2, with D unresolved. Material: PBMCs, obtained at surgery. The TCR was taken from a male donor with early-stage non-small cell lung cancer. CDR3 residues: CASSLTKTGYTF. In nucleotides, the CDR3 is TGTGCCAGCAGTTTAACAAAAACAGGCTACACCTTC.